This T cell receptor (beta chain) was captured in a study of T cells in Graves' hyperthyroidism and ophthalmopathy. Regarding the study as a whole: The authors' 13 V-J model separated ophthalmopathy from stable hyperthyroidism.

Germline V CDR1 and CDR2: SEHNR, FQNEAQ (reference sequence). There are 16 residues in the CDR3. Regions amplified from RNA transcripts were the TCR beta CDR3 regions. The HTBI primer set served for first-round RT-PCR of the TCR CDR3. One entry per CDR3 protein, called by TCRdb with MiXCR from the multiplex PCR reads. The sample holds hundreds of thousands of distinct CDR3 sequences, roughly a third seen once. Graves' hyperthyroidism showing no ophthalmopathy progression within 18 months was considered stable. Each patient was aged 18 to 65 and had newly diagnosed hyperthyroidism of under 2 months' duration. Reasons for excluding patients were uncontrolled infection, other autoimmune disease, pregnancy or lactation. Points on this clonotype: What it recognizes is unknown. Its ends do not fully match the called genes, so a read error is possible.

The material sequenced was blood. The V gene is TRBV7-9, the J gene TRBJ2-5; possibly TRBD2 for D (6 bases). The TCR sequence derives from a woman aged 40 to 50 with Graves' hyperthyroidism. CDR3 in DNA: TGTACCAGCAGCTTTATTGCGGGGCTAGATGGAGAGACCCAGTACTTT. Its protein is CTSSFIAGLDGETQYF. The whole variable domain, remainder taken from reference TRBV7-9 and TRBJ2-5, is DTGVSQNPRHKITKRGQNVTFRCDPISEHNRLYWYRQTLGQGPEFLTYFQNEAQLEKSRLLSDRFSAERPKGSFSTLEIQRTEQGDSAMYLCTSSFIAGLDGETQYFGPGTRLLVL.